The 28 T cell receptor beta chains given below trace back to one sample, sequenced in a study of blood T cell repertoires in COVID-19. Sequencing was performed with immunoSEQ multiplex PCR; in TCRdb, only in-frame clones are kept and a portion is missing. The sample has 250,000 to 350,000 clones, 90% seen once; the top ten hold about 1.7%. Sequenced sample: PBMCs or T cells enriched from blood (not recorded which). These receptors originate from a young woman with acute COVID-19.

Concerning this clone: Within the sample, other DNA sequences also encode this same CDR3. The gene calls are TRBV23-1 and TRBJ2-4; maybe TRBD2 (7 bases). TRBV23-1 is designated an ORF whose function remains uncertain. CDR3 size: 17 residues. V dropped 3 bases and J dropped 1 base, with 16 bases sitting between them. This chain's CDR3 is CASSQDGGPGAKNIQYF. The CDR3 bases are TGCGCCAGCAGTCAGGACGGGGGGCCCGGGGCCAAAAACATTCAGTACTTC.

The rearrangement joins TRBV29-1 to TRBJ2-7; a possible D gene is TRBD2 (5 bases). Germline CDR1 SQVTM, CDR2 ANQGSEA. This CDR3 has 13 amino acids. Trimming stripped 4 bases from V and 4 bases from J, with 14 bases between. This CDR3 reads CSVAPGVSYEQYF. Written as DNA, the CDR3 is TGCAGCGTTGCTCCCGGGGTTTCATACGAGCAGTACTTC.

The rearrangement joins TRBV19 to TRBJ2-7; 7 bases match TRBD1. The CDR3 consists of 14 residues. The ends lost 5 bases at V and 0 bases at J; junction bases unmatched: 4. CDR1 is LNHDA and CDR2 is SQIVND in the germline V gene (reference sequence). For the CDR3, the DNA is TGTGCCAGTAGTCTTGACAGGGACTCCTACGAGCAGTACTTC. Translating gives CASSLDRDSYEQYF.

This chain connects TRBV5-1 to TRBJ2-5; 10 bases match TRBD2. Trimming took 2 bases from V and 4 from J; bases not matched to a gene: 8. CDR1 and CDR2 (germline): SGHRS, YFSETQ. This CDR3 has 16 amino acids. CDR3 loop: CASSLVAGGAGETQYF. The CDR3 DNA reads TGCGCCAGCAGCTTAGTAGCGGGGGGTGCCGGAGAGACCCAGTACTTC. The full variable domain, rest sourced from reference TRBV5-1 and TRBJ2-5, is KAGVTQTPRYLIKTRGQQVTLSCSPISGHRSVSWYQQTPGQGLQFLFEYFSETQRNKGNFPGRFSGRQFSNSRSEMNVSTLELGDSALYLCASSLVAGGAGETQYFGPGTRLLVL.

The V call is TRBV6-4, the J call TRBJ2-3; TRBD2 matches 10 bases. J lost 1 base, V lost 2 bases, and 0 bases had no gene match. This CDR3 contains 15 residues. Per the germline V gene, CDR1 is MRHNA and CDR2 is SNTAGT. The CDR3 DNA reads TGTGCCAGCAGTGACAGCGGGAGGGGCACAGATACGCAGTATTTT. As protein: CASSDSGRGTDTQYF.

The chain recombines TRBV6-5 with TRBJ1-2; perhaps TRBD1 as D (6 bases). The V end lost 0 bases, the J end lost 6 bases, and 14 bases lay between the germline ends. The germline gives CDR1 MNHEY, CDR2 SVGAGI. CDR3 length: 15 residues. The chain's CDR3 is CASSYSGQKGHGYTF. CDR3 coding DNA: TGTGCCAGCAGTTACTCCGGACAGAAAGGGCATGGCTACACCTTC.

The CDR3 DNA is TGCGCCAGCAGCCAATCTCGGTCCCTAAGCTCCTATAATTCACCCCTCCACTTT. It codes for CASSQSRSLSSYNSPLHF. The rearrangement joins TRBV4-1 to TRBJ1-6; D not resolved. The CDR3 length is 18 residues. Germline lookup yields CDR1 MGHRA and CDR2 YSYEKL. The V and J ends lost 2 bases and 0 bases respectively, with 14 bases between them.

In DNA, the CDR3 is TGTGCCTGGAGTTTGGGCCGTAATCAGCCCCAGCATTTT. This encodes CAWSLGRNQPQHF. The chain uses TRBV30 and TRBJ1-5; D is uncertain. The germline gives CDR1 GTSNPN, CDR2 SVGIG (reference sequence). The CDR3 is made up of 13 amino acids. The V gene lost 2 bases and the J gene lost 4 bases, with 9 bases spanning the gap.

In its sample, this clone was seen a few times. The chain uses TRBV18 and TRBJ2-3, with TRBD1 matching over 7 bases. Germline V CDR1 and CDR2: KGHSH, LQKENI. This CDR3 contains 16 residues. J was trimmed by 1 base and V by 6 bases; bases with no gene match: 10. The CDR3 sequence: CASSQEVGGGTDTQYF. As DNA, the CDR3 is TGTGCCAGCTCTCAAGAGGTAGGGGGCGGCACAGATACGCAGTATTTT.

This clone was counted once. This chain links TRBV11-1 with TRBJ2-1; no definite D call. The CDR3 loop spans 13 amino acids. The germline V and J ends were trimmed by 2 bases and 6 bases, with 8 bases remaining between them. From germline, CDR1 is SGHAT and CDR2 FQDESV (reference sequence). CDR3 in DNA: TGTGCCAGCAGCTTAACAAGTGGCAATGAGCAGTTCTTC. Translating it yields CASSLTSGNEQFF.

The gene calls are TRBV18 and TRBJ2-2; 8 bases map to TRBD1. The CDR3 extends over 16 amino acids. From germline, CDR1 is KGHSH and CDR2 LQKENI. V shed 2 bases, J shed 3 bases, and the junction held 5 bases outside the gene matches. For the CDR3, the DNA is TGTGCCAGCTCACCAAGGCAGGGGGCGTACACCGGGGAGCTGTTTTTT. This gives the protein CASSPRQGAYTGELFF.

CDR3 residues: CASRVPTVTDTQYF. The CDR3 bases are TGTGCCAGCAGGGTCCCGACAGTTACAGATACGCAGTATTTT. V and J are TRBV6-5 and TRBJ2-3; TRBD1 might be the D (5 bases). This CDR3 spans 14 amino acids. V was trimmed by 6 bases and J by 3 bases, leaving 13 bases between them. The germline V gene encodes CDR1 MNHEY and CDR2 SVGAGI.

The rearrangement uses TRBV27 and TRBJ2-1; maybe TRBD2 (7 bases). The CDR3 is 15 residues long. Trimming removed 7 bases at V and 7 bases at J, with 20 bases between. Germline values: CDR1 MNHEY, CDR2 SMNVEV (reference sequence). In DNA form, the CDR3 reads TGTGCCAGCACCGGGGGCAGGCTAGCGGAGAATGAGCAGTTCTTC. This translates into CASTGGRLAENEQFF.

This chain joins TRBV6-5 and TRBJ1-2; D might be TRBD1 (6 bases). CDR1 and CDR2 (germline): MNHEY, SVGAGI. This CDR3 is 14 amino acids long. V shed 6 bases and J shed 8 bases, with 19 bases lying between them. CDR3 nucleotide sequence: TGTGCCAGCAGAACAAGGGGTCAGACAGGCGGCTACACCTTC. As protein: CASRTRGQTGGYTF.

This rearrangement joins TRBV6-1 to TRBJ2-7; 7 bases match TRBD1. Germline CDR1 reads MNHNS; CDR2 reads SASEGT. J was trimmed by 3 bases and V by 3 bases; bases with no gene match: 17. The CDR3 covers 18 residues. The CDR3 loop is CASSDVRVYRGVDYEQYF. The CDR3 DNA reads as TGTGCCAGCAGTGACGTGCGGGTATACAGGGGAGTGGACTACGAGCAGTACTTC.

The chain carries TRBV5-6 and TRBJ2-2; 16 bases are a match to TRBD2. Germline CDR1 reads SGHDT; CDR2 reads YYEEEE. CDR3 size: 19 residues. The junction had 10 bases not matched to a gene; V was cut back by 3 bases and J by 5 bases. The chain's CDR3 is CASSSGLAGGPRWTGELFF. The CDR3 DNA reads TGTGCCAGCAGCTCGGGACTAGCGGGAGGGCCAAGATGGACCGGGGAGCTGTTTTTT.

V is TRBV24-1 and J is TRBJ2-4; a possible D gene is TRBD1 (6 bases). The CDR3 contains 15 residues. The germline V and J ends were trimmed by 3 bases and 13 bases, with 21 bases remaining between them. The V gene's germline CDR1 is KGHDR and CDR2 SFDVKD. CDR3 sequence (DNA): TGTGCCACCAGTGATCCAGGACAGACCCCAGGGGTCCAGTACTTC. It codes for CATSDPGQTPGVQYF.

The chain has TRBV12-3 or TRBV12-4 and TRBJ2-7; D remains ambiguous. This CDR3 comprises 13 residues. The V end lost 2 bases, the J end lost 2 bases, and 7 bases lay between the germline ends. In DNA form, the CDR3 reads TGTGCCAGCAGTTTAAGCGAACCCTACGAGCAGTACTTC. Amino acids: CASSLSEPYEQYF.

V usage is TRBV27 and J usage is TRBJ2-3, with TRBD1 matching 8 bases. The CDR3 spans 14 residues. V lost 4 bases and J lost 5; bases outside the gene matches: 5. Germline V gives CDR1 MNHEY, CDR2 SMNVEV (reference sequence). The CDR3 here is CASSSGGFRDTQYF. The CDR3 DNA follows: TGTGCCAGCAGTTCAGGGGGCTTTAGAGATACGCAGTATTTT.

The chain recombines TRBV19 with TRBJ2-1; TRBD2 aligns across 10 bases. The germline CDR1 and CDR2 sequences are LNHDA and SQIVND (reference sequence). There are 19 residues in the CDR3. The V and J ends lost 5 bases and 7 bases, in that order; junction bases with no gene match: 20. CDR3 DNA: TGTGCCAGTAGTGATGGGTCTAGCGGGAGATATGGTCGGGAGAATGAGCAGTTCTTC. This encodes CASSDGSSGRYGRENEQFF.

The chain is built from TRBV5-4 and TRBJ2-1; D possibly corresponds to TRBD1 (5 bases). The CDR3 has 13 amino acids. Trimming left V 2 bases short and J 5 bases short, with 8 bases between. From germline, CDR1 is SGHNT and CDR2 YYREEE (reference sequence). CDR3 amino acids: CASSLNRNNEQFF. Written as DNA, the CDR3 is TGTGCCAGCAGCTTAAACAGGAACAATGAGCAGTTCTTC.

The rearrangement links TRBV28 to TRBJ2-7; 9 positions match TRBD1. The CDR3 has 15 residues. Losses at the gene ends were 5 bases for V and 3 bases for J; bases not matched to a gene: 8. Germline lookup yields CDR1 MDHEN and CDR2 SYDVKM. The DNA for the CDR3 is TGTGCCAGCAGTGCTACCGGGACAGGGAGCTACGAGCAGTACTTC. Its translation: CASSATGTGSYEQYF.

The V call is TRBV10-2, the J call TRBJ2-7; 14 bases fit TRBD2. Germline V gene lookup returns CDR1 WSHSY and CDR2 SAAADI. CDR3 length equals 13 residues. The V and J ends lost 3 bases and 9 bases, in that order; junction bases with no gene match: 1. For the CDR3, the DNA is TGCGCCAGCAGTGAAGGACTAGCGGGAGGGCAGTACTTC. The encoded protein is CASSEGLAGGQYF.

The gene calls are TRBV30 and TRBJ2-3; a possible D gene is TRBD2 (6 bases). Germline V CDR1 and CDR2: GTSNPN, SVGIG (reference sequence). The CDR3 runs 14 residues. The V end was cut by 0 bases, the J end by 1 base, with 8 bases between. As DNA, the CDR3 is TGTGCCTGGAGTGTTCGCGGGGGCACAGATACGCAGTATTTT. Residues: CAWSVRGGTDTQYF.

This chain uses TRBV3-1 (or the pseudogene TRBV3-2) with TRBJ2-3; 13 bases map to TRBD2. V was pared by 5 bases and J by 3 bases, with 2 bases of the junction left unmatched. Germline CDR1 reads LGHDT; CDR2 reads YNNKEL (reference sequence). The CDR3 spans 15 residues. CDR3 DNA sequence: TGTGCCAGCAGCTTACTAGCGGGAGGGACAGATACGCAGTATTTT. Its protein product is CASSLLAGGTDTQYF.

The V and J genes are TRBV27 and TRBJ2-7; 12 bases map to TRBD1. The J segment lost 3 bases and the V segment lost 5 bases, leaving 17 bases of the junction unmatched. CDR3 size: 19 residues. Germline loops: CDR1 MNHEY, CDR2 SMNVEV (reference sequence). This CDR3 reads CASSPRPGQGARWDYEQYF. CDR3 nucleotides: TGTGCCAGCAGTCCCCGACCGGGACAGGGGGCGCGGTGGGACTACGAGCAGTACTTC.

J is TRBJ2-1 and V is TRBV29-1, with D possibly matching TRBD2 (5 bases). Per the germline V gene, CDR1 is SQVTM and CDR2 is ANQGSEA. The CDR3 loop spans 14 amino acids. V gave up 0 bases and J gave up 4 bases, with 10 bases separating them. The CDR3 region is CSVEDPSGYNEQFF. For the CDR3, the DNA is TGCAGCGTTGAAGACCCCTCGGGGTACAATGAGCAGTTCTTC.

CDR3 nucleotide sequence: TGTGCCAGCAGCTTAACGTTGCCTATCCAGGGCGGGGAGCTGTTTTTT. Translation: CASSLTLPIQGGELFF. The chain recombines TRBV7-3 with TRBJ2-2; possibly TRBD1 for D (5 bases). The V end was cut by 0 bases, the J end by 7 bases, with 15 bases between. Germline V lookup: CDR1 SGHTA, CDR2 FQGTGA. CDR3 length: 16 residues. Full variable domain (remainder filled in from reference TRBV7-3 and TRBJ2-2): GAGVSQTPSNKVTEKGKYVELRCDPISGHTALYWYRQSLGQGPEFLIYFQGTGAADDSGLPNDRFFAVRPEGSVSTLKIQRTERGDSAVYLCASSLTLPIQGGELFFGEGSRLTVL.